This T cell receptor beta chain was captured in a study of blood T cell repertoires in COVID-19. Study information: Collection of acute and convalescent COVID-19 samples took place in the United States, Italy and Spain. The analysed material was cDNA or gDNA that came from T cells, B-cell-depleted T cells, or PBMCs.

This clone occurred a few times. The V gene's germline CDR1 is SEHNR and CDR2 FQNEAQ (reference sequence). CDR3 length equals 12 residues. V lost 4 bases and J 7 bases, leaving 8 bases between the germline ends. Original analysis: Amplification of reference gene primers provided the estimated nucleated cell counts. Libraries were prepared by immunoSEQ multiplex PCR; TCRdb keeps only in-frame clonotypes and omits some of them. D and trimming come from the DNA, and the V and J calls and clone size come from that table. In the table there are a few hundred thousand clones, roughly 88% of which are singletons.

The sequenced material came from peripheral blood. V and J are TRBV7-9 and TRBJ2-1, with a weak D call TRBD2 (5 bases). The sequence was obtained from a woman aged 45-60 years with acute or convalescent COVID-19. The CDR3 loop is CASSWRVNEQFF. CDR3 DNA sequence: TGTGCCAGCAGCTGGCGGGTGAATGAGCAGTTCTTC.